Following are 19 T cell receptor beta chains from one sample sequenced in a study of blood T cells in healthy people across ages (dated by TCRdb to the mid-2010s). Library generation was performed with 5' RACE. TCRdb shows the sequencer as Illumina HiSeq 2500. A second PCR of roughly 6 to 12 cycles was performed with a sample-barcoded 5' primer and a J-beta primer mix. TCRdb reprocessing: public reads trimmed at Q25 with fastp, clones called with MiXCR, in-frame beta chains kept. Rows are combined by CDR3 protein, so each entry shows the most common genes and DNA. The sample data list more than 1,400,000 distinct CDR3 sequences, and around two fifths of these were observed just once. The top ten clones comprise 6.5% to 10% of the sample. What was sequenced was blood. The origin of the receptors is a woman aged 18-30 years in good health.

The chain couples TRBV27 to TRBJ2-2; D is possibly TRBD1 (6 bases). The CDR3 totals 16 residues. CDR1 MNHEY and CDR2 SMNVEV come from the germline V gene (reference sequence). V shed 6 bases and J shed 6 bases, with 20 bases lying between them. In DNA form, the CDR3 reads TGTGCCAGCAGACCTTCAGGGGTAGAATTGGCCGGGGAGCTGTTTTTT. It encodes CASRPSGVELAGELFF.

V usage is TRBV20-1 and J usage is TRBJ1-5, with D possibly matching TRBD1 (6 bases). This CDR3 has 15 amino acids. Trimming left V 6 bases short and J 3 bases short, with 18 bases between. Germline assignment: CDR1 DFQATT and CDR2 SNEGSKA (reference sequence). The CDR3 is CSARPETGPNQPQHF. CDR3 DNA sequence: TGCAGTGCCCGCCCCGAGACAGGCCCCAATCAGCCCCAGCATTTT.

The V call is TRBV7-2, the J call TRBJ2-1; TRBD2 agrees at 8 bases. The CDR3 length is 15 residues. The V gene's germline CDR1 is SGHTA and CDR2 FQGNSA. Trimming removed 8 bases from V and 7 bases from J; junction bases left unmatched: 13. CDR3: CASGPPGLGGNEQFF. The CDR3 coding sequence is TGTGCCAGCGGGCCTCCGGGACTAGGTGGGAATGAGCAGTTCTTC.

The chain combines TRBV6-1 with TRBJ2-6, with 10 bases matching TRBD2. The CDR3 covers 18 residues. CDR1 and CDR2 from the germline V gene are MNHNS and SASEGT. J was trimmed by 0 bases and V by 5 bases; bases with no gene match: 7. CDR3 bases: TGTGCCAGCAGTAAAGGACTAGCGGACCCCTCTGGGGCCAACGTCCTGACTTTC. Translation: CASSKGLADPSGANVLTF.

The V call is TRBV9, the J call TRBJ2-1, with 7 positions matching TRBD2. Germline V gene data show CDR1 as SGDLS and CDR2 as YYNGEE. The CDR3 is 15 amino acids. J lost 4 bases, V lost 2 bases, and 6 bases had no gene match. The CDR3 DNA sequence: TGTGCCAGCAGCGTCCTAGCGGCCACTTACAATGAGCAGTTCTTC. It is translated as CASSVLAATYNEQFF.

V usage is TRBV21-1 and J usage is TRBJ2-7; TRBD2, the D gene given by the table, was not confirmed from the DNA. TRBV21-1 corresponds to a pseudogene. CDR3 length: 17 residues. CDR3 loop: CASSTLRLAVSSYEQYF. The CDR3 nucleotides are TGTGCCAGCAGCACTCTGAGACTAGCGGTCAGCTCCTACGAGCAGTACTTC.

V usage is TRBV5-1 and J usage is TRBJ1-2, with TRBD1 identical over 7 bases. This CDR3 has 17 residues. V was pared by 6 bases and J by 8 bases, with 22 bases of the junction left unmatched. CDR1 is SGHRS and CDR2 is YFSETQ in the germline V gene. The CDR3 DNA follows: TGCGCCAGCACCCCTTTGACAGGGCTCACTCCTCTAGGGGGCTACACCTTC. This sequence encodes CASTPLTGLTPLGGYTF.

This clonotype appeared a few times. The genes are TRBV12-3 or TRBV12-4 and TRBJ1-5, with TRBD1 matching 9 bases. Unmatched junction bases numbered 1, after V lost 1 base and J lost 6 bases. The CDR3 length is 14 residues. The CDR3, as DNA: TGTGCCAGCAGTTTAGGGACAGGGGCTCAGCCCCAGCATTTT. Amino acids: CASSLGTGAQPQHF.

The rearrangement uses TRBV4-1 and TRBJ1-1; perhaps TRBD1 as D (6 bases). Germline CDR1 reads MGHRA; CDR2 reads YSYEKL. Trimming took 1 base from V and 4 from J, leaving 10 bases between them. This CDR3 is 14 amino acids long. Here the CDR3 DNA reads TGCGCCAGCAGCCAAGGAGGACAGAGCACTGAAGCTTTCTTT. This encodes CASSQGGQSTEAFF.

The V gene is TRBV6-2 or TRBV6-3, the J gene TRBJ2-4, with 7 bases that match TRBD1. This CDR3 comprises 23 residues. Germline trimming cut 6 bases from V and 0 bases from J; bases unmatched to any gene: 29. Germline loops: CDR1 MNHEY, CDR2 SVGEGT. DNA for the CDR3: TGTGCCAGCAGCCTCCTTGGACAGGTTCCCTTCAGAGGTGGGATGCTAGCCAAAAACATTCAGTACTTC. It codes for CASSLLGQVPFRGGMLAKNIQYF.

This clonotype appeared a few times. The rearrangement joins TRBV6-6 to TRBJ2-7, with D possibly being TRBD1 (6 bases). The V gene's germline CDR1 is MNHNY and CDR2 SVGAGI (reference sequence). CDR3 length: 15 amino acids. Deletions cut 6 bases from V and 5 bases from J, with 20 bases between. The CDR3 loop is CASSVFGGEENEQYF. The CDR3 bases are TGTGCCAGCAGCGTCTTTGGGGGCGAAGAAAACGAGCAGTACTTC.

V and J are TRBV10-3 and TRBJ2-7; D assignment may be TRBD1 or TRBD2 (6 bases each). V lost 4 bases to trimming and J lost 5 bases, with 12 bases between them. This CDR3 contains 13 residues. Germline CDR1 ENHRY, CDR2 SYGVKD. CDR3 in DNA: TGTGCCATCAGTGGCCAGGGGAGGAACGAGCAGTACTTC. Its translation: CAISGQGRNEQYF.

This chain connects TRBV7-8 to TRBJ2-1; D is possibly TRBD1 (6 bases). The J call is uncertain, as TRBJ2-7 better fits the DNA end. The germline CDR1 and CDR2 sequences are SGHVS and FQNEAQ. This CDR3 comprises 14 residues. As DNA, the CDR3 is TGTGCCAGCAGCCCCGGGACACCGGCTTACGAGCAGTACTTC. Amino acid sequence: CASSPGTPAYEQYF.

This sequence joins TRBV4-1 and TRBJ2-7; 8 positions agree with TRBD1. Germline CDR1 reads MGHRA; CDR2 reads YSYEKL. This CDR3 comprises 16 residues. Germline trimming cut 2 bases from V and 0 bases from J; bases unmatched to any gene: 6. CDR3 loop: CASSQPDREDSYEQYF. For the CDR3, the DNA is TGCGCCAGCAGCCAACCGGACAGGGAAGACTCCTACGAGCAGTACTTC.

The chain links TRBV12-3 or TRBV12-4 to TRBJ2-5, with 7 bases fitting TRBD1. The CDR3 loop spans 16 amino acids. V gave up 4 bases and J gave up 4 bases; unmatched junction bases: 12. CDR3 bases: TGTGCCAGCAGTTCCCCTGGTGAGACAGGGATAGAGACCCAGTACTTC. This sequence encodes CASSSPGETGIETQYF.

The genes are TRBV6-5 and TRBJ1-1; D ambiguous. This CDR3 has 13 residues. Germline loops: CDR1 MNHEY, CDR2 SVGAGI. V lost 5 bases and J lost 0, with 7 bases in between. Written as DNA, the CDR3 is TGTGCCAGCAGTGACTTAGTGAACACTGAAGCTTTCTTT. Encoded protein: CASSDLVNTEAFF.

The DNA of the CDR3 is TGTGCCAGCAGCTGGGGACTAGATAGGGCAGATACGCAGTATTTT. The encoded protein is CASSWGLDRADTQYF. The rearrangement uses TRBV7-3 and TRBJ2-3, with 8 bases that match TRBD2. The CDR3 length is 15 residues. V gave up 4 bases and J gave up 4 bases; unmatched junction bases: 7. Per germline, CDR1 SGHTA and CDR2 FQGTGA.

DNA for the CDR3: TGCAGTGCTAGAGATCCTAGCGGGAGTAAAGGTGCCAAAAACATTCAGTACTTC. Translated: CSARDPSGSKGAKNIQYF. The rearrangement uses TRBV20-1 and TRBJ2-4, with TRBD2 identical over 10 bases. The V gene end was trimmed by 0 bases and the J gene end by 1 base; junction bases not matched to a gene: 9. The CDR3 is 18 residues long. Germline CDR1 is DFQATT and CDR2 is SNEGSKA (reference sequence).

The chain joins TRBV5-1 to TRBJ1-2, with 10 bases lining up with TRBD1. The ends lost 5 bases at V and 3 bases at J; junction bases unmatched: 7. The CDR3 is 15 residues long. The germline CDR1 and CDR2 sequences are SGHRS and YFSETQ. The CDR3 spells CASRPRGQGYYGYTF. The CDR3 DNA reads TGCGCCAGCAGACCCAGGGGACAGGGGTACTATGGCTACACCTTC.